Sequencing of this TCR beta chain was carried out in a study of cytomegalovirus exposure and HLA in healthy donors. It was with 60 Vbeta and 13 Jbeta primers that the PCR ran. Profiling relied on immunoSEQ multiplex PCR, and the TCRdb table lists in-frame clones only, not all of them. The sample has about 140,000 clones, roughly 83% seen once; the top ten hold about 3.4%. The CDR3 is made up of 16 amino acids. In germline, CDR1 is SGHRS, CDR2 YFSETQ. V shed 1 base, J shed 4 bases, and the junction held 7 bases outside the gene matches. This rearrangement joins TRBV5-1 to TRBJ1-4; 7 positions match TRBD1. Specimen: PBMCs. This clonotype was obtained from a female donor in good health and CMV-seronegative. Written as DNA, the CDR3 is TGCGCCAGCAGCTTGTCGGGACAGATGAATAATGAAAAACTGTTTTTT. It specifies CASSLSGQMNNEKLFF.